This is a list of T cell receptor beta chains from one sample in a study of technical replicates of blood from several donors. Sequencing used immunoSEQ multiplex PCR; TCRdb keeps in-frame clones, though not all of them. The data show about 15,000 clones, with over 75% seen just once and around 12% held by the top ten. What was sequenced was PBMCs. Every receptor here comes from a human donor in good health. Each CDR3 is given with its conserved first and last residue. Each record gives: clone size, J gene, D gene, V gene, CDR3 protein, CDR3 DNA. The D gene is left open where the match is weak. Only some rows state a clone size, as once, few, many or a class for expanded clones.

. TRBJ2-7 . TRBV6-5 CASGPGPYEQYF TGTGCCAGCGGCCCTGGGCCCTACGAGCAGTACTTC
. TRBJ2-3 . TRBV19 CASKGGGSGADTQYF TGTGCCAGTAAGGGGGGCGGGAGTGGGGCAGATACGCAGTATTTT
once TRBJ2-2 . TRBV7-3 CASSRQPNTGELFF TGTGCCAGCAGCAGACAGCCGAACACCGGGGAGCTGTTTTTT
. TRBJ2-7 TRBD2 TRBV27 CASRPLAGGGYEQYF TGTGCCAGCAGGCCCCTAGCGGGAGGTGGCTACGAGCAGTACTTC
. TRBJ1-1 TRBD1 TRBV29-1 CSVATTGKNTEAFF TGCAGCGTCGCAACGACAGGGAAGAACACTGAAGCTTTCTTT
. TRBJ1-1 . TRBV7-6 CASALGGNTEAFF TGTGCCAGCGCCTTGGGGGGAAACACTGAAGCTTTCTTT
. TRBJ2-1 TRBD2 TRBV5-6 CASSLKGGSSYNEQFF TGTGCCAGCAGCTTGAAAGGCGGGAGCTCCTACAATGAGCAGTTCTTC
few TRBJ2-4 TRBD2 TRBV6-6 CASSSSGRDKNIQYF TGTGCCAGCAGCTCTAGCGGGAGGGACAAAAACATTCAGTACTTC
. TRBJ1-2 . TRBV28 CASSSPGATASGYTF TGTGCCAGCAGCTCCCCGGGAGCGACGGCGAGTGGCTACACCTTC
. TRBJ2-1 . TRBV21-1 CASSLGGHTYNEQFF TGTGCCAGCAGCCTTGGGGGCCACACCTACAATGAGCAGTTCTTC
few TRBJ1-1 . TRBV30 CACLTGTSNTEAFF TGTGCCTGCCTAACCGGGACATCGAACACTGAAGCTTTCTTT
. TRBJ1-5 TRBD1 TRBV2 CASSDRQGHQPQHF TGTGCCAGCAGTGACAGACAGGGCCATCAGCCCCAGCATTTT
. TRBJ2-1 TRBD1 TRBV6-1 CASRETLTGTGVYNEQFF TGTGCCAGCAGGGAAACCCTAACCGGGACAGGAGTTTACAATGAGCAGTTCTTC
. TRBJ2-3 . TRBV27 CASSYEGRDTQYF TGTGCCAGCAGTTATGAGGGGAGGGATACGCAGTATTTT
. TRBJ1-2 TRBD1 TRBV30 CAWTETGALNYGYTF TGTGCCTGGACTGAAACAGGGGCCCTTAACTATGGCTACACCTTC
. TRBJ1-1 TRBD1 TRBV11-2 CASSVGQGGTEAFF TGTGCCAGCAGCGTGGGACAGGGCGGCACTGAAGCTTTCTTT
once TRBJ2-7 . TRBV28 CASSLVPAYEQYF TGTGCCAGCAGTTTGGTTCCAGCCTACGAGCAGTACTTC
. TRBJ2-1 TRBD2 TRBV6-5 CASRRIAGPGNEQFF TGTGCCAGCAGGCGAATAGCGGGGCCAGGGAATGAGCAGTTCTTC
once TRBJ2-1 . TRBV6-5 CASSLTGMNEQFF TGTGCCAGCAGTCTCACAGGGATGAATGAGCAGTTCTTC
. TRBJ2-7 . TRBV5-1 CASSLDPGLSYEQYF TGCGCCAGCAGCTTGGATCCGGGGTTATCCTACGAGCAGTACTTC
. TRBJ1-3 . TRBV30 CAWLPGDSGNTIYF TGTGCCTGGTTACCAGGCGACTCTGGAAACACCATATATTTT
. TRBJ1-5 . TRBV27 CASSPHNRPQHF TGTGCCAGCAGTCCCCACAATCGGCCCCAGCATTTT
. TRBJ2-7 . TRBV30 CAWGATYEQYF TGTGCCTGGGGAGCTACATACGAGCAGTACTTC
. TRBJ1-1 . TRBV19 CASSGPGATEAFF TGTGCCAGTAGTGGGCCAGGGGCCACTGAAGCTTTCTTT
. TRBJ1-5 . TRBV9 CASSAQGLNQPQHF TGTGCCAGCAGCGCCCAGGGACTGAATCAGCCCCAGCATTTT
once TRBJ2-7 TRBD2 TRBV5-1 CASSSNPGLAYEQYF TGCGCCAGCAGCTCAAACCCGGGACTAGCTTACGAGCAGTACTTC
. TRBJ2-2 . TRBV19 CASRERQTNTGELFF TGTGCCAGTAGAGAGAGACAGACGAACACCGGGGAGCTGTTTTTT
. TRBJ2-2 TRBD1 TRBV30 CAIRTGRGAGELFF TGTGCCATCAGGACAGGGCGGGGAGCCGGGGAGCTGTTTTTT
few TRBJ2-3 TRBD2 TRBV4-2 CASSQDLAGGTDTQYF TGTGCCAGCAGCCAAGATCTAGCGGGAGGCACAGATACGCAGTATTTT